The entry that follows covers one T cell receptor beta chain sequence. Its antigen remains unidentified. This sample was taken from a study of cytomegalovirus exposure and HLA in healthy donors. Germline-derived CDR1 and CDR2 are SQVTM and ANQGSEA. V was shortened by 4 bases and J by 4 bases, with 8 bases between the two germline ends. The CDR3 length is 12 residues. Findings and caveats of the study: In an earlier analysis, productive rearrangement rates for most beta V segments clustered near 90% or 30%. Accurate HLA-A and HLA-B prediction from TCR beta sequences was reported for most subjects.

A multiplex PCR was run with 60 Vbeta primers and 13 Jbeta primers. Study processing details: Later, 65 million to 85 million unique TCR beta chains were counted in an analysis, and some 11 million of them were shared. The protocol was immunoSEQ multiplex PCR, while the TCRdb copy is restricted to in-frame clones and leaves out a portion. V, J and clone size were drawn from that table, and D and trimming were deduced from the DNA. The repertoire consists of 90,000 to 150,000 clones, with 50% to 65% occurring once and the leading ten covering 9% to 10%. The source is a man aged 40-50 years in good health and CMV-seropositive. The rearrangement uses TRBV29-1 and TRBJ2-4; TRBD1 is a possible D gene (6 bases). The sample consisted of PBMCs. The CDR3: CSVAQGKNIQYF. DNA of the CDR3: TGCAGCGTTGCTCAGGGGAAAAACATTCAGTACTTC.